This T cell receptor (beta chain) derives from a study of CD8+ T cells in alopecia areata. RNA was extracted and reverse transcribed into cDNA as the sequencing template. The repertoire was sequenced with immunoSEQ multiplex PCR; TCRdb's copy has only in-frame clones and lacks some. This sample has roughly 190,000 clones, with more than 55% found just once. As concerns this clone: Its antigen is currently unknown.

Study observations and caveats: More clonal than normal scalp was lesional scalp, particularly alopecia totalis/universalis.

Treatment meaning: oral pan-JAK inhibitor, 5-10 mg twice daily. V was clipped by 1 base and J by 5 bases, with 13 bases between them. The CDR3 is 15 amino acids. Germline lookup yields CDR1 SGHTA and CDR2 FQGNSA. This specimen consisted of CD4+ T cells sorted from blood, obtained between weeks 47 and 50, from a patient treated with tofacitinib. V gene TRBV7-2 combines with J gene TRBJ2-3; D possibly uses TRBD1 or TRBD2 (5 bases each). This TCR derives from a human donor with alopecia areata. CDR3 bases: TGTGCCAGCAGCTTAGTTCCGGGGCCGCAAGATACGCAGTATTTT. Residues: CASSLVPGPQDTQYF.